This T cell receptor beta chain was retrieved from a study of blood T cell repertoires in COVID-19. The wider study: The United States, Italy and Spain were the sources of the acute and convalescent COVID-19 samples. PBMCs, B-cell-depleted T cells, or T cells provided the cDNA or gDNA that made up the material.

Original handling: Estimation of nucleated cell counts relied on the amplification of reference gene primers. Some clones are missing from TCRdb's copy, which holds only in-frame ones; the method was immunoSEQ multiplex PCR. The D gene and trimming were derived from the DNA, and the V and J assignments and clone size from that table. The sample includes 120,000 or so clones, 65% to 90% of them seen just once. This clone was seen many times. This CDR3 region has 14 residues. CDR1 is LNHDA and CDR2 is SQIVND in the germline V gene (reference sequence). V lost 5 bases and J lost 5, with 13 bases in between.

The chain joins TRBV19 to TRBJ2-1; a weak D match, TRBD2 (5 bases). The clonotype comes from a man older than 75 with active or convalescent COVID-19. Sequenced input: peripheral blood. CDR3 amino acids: CASSSRERNNEQFF. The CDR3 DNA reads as TGTGCCAGTAGTTCAAGGGAGAGGAACAATGAGCAGTTCTTC.